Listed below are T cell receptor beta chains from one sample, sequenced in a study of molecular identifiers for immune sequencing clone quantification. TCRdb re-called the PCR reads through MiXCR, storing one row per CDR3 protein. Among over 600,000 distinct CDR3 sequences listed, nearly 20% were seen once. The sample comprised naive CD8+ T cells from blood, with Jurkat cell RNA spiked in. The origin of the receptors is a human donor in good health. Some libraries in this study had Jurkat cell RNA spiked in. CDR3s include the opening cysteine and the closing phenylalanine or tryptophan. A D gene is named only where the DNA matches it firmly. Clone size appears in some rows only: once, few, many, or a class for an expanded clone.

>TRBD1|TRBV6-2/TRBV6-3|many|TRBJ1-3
TGTGCCAGCAGTTACGACGTTGATTGGACAGGGCCTGGAAACACCATATATTTT
CASSYDVDWTGPGNTIYF
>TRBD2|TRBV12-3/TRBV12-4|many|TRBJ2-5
TGTGCCAGCTCGATTAGCGGGGGACCTATACAAGAGACCCAGTACTTC
CASSISGGPIQETQYF
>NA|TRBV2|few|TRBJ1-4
TGTGCCAGCAGCCAAAGTAGGGAAAGACTGTTTTTT
CASSQSRERLFF
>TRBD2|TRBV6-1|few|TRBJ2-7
TGTGCCAGCACCCCACGGGACTACTCCTACGAGCAGTACTTC
CASTPRDYSYEQYF
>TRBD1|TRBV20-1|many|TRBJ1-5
TGCAGTGCTAGTCCTACCCGGCAGGGGGTTTGGAGGAGCAATCAGCCCCAGCATTTT
CSASPTRQGVWRSNQPQHF
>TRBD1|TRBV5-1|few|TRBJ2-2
TGCGCCAGCAGCCTCTCAGGGGGCGCAACCGGGGAGCTGTTTTTT
CASSLSGGATGELFF
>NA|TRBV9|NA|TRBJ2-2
TGTGCCAGCAGCGTAGCTACGGGCACCCACACCGGGGAGCTGTTTTTT
CASSVATGTHTGELFF
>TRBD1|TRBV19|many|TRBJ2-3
TGTGCCAGTAGTATGACAGGGGTGGCAGATACGCAGTATTTT
CASSMTGVADTQYF
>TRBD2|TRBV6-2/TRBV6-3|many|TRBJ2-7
TGTGCCAGCAGATTTTTTAGCGGGAGTAGCTACGAGCAGTACTTC
CASRFFSGSSYEQYF
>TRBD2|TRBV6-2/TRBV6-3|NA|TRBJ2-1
TGTGCCAGCAGACGTCAGGGACTAGCGGGAGAAGGTGAGCAGTTCTTC
CASRRQGLAGEGEQFF
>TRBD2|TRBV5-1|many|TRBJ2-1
TGCGCCAGCAGCTCGGGACTAGCGGGAGGAAAGGGCAATGAGCAGTTCTTC
CASSSGLAGGKGNEQFF
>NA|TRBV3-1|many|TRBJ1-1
TGTGCCAGCAGCCAAGATCGAGGGGTTAAGAACACTGAAGCTTTCTTT
CASSQDRGVKNTEAFF
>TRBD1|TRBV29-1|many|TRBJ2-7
TGCAGCGTTGGAGAACAGGGGTTCGAGCAGTACTTC
CSVGEQGFEQYF
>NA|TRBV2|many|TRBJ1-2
TGTGCCAGCAGTGAAGCAGCTAACTATGGCTACACCTTC
CASSEAANYGYTF
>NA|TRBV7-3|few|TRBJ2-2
TGTGCCAGCAGCTTCCGGACTGACGGGGGCGGGGAGCTGTTTTTT
CASSFRTDGGGELFF
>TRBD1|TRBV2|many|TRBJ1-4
TGTGCCAGCAAAGGGGACAGTGCAACTAATGAAAAACTGTTTTTT
CASKGDSATNEKLFF
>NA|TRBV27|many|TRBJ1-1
TGTGCCAGCAGTTTATCCCCTGGGCGCACTGAAGCTTTCTTT
CASSLSPGRTEAFF
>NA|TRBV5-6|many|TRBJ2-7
TGTGCCAGCAGCTTGGCCTTCCTCGTCTACGAGCAGTACTTC
CASSLAFLVYEQYF
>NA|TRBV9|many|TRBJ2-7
TGTGCCAGCAGCGCCGGGACATCTACCTACGAGCAGTACTTC
CASSAGTSTYEQYF
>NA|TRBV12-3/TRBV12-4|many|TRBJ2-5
TGTGCCAGCAGTTCCCCCCCTAGCGCGCGGGAGACCCAGTACTTC
CASSSPPSARETQYF
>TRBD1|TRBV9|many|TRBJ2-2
TGTGCCAGCAGCGAAACGGGACAGGGGGGAACCGGGGAGCTGTTTTTT
CASSETGQGGTGELFF
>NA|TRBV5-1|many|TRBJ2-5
TGCGCCAGCAGCTTGGACCTGACTACCCCAGAGACCCAGTACTTC
CASSLDLTTPETQYF
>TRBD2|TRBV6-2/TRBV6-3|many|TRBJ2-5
TGTGCCAGCAGTAACCCGACTAGCGGACAAGAGACCCAGTACTTC
CASSNPTSGQETQYF
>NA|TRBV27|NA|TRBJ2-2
TGTGCCAGCAGTTTATCAAGGAGCGGGGAGCTGTTTTTT
CASSLSRSGELFF
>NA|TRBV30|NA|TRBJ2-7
TGTGCCTGGAGTATTGGGGAGGGGGTCGAGCAGTACTTC
CAWSIGEGVEQYF
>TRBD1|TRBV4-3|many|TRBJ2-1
TGCGCCAGCAGTCGGACAGGGGCCACTTACAATGAGCAGTTCTTC
CASSRTGATYNEQFF
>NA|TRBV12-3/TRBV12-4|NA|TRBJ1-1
TGTGCCAGCAGTTTTCCGCTGAACACTGAAGCTCTCTTT
CASSFPLNTEALF
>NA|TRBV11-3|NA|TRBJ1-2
TGTGCCAGCAGCTTAGACATTTGGGGGGATGGCTACACCTTC
CASSLDIWGDGYTF
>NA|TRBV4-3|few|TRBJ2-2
TGCGCCAGCAGCCTCGAGCACGGGGCTTCCGGGGAGCTGTTTTTT
CASSLEHGASGELFF
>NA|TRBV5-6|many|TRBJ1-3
TGTGCCAGCAGCTTGTTGGAGGATTTTGGAAACACCATATATTTT
CASSLLEDFGNTIYF
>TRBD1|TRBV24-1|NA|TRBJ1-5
TGTGCCACCAGTCCGACAGGGGGTTTCAATCAGCCCCAGCATTTT
CATSPTGGFNQPQHF
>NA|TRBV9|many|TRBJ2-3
TGTGCCAGCAGCGTAGCTGGAGGGGCAGATACGCAGTATTTT
CASSVAGGADTQYF
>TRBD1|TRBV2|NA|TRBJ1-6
TGTGCCAGCAACGGACAGGGACCGGGTTATTCACCCCTCCACTTT
CASNGQGPGYSPLHF
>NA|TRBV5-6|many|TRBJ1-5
TGTGCCAGCAGCTTGGGGGGAGGGGTTCGCAATCAGCCCCAGCATTTT
CASSLGGGVRNQPQHF
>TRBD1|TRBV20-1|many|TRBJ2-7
TGCAGTGCCCAGCCTAGGGGGCACTACGAGCAGTACTTC
CSAQPRGHYEQYF
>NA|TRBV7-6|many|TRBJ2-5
TGTGCCAGCAGCTTAGCACTAGCCACGTTCGAGACCCAGTACTTC
CASSLALATFETQYF
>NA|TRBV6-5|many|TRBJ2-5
TGTGCCAGCAGTTACGGCAGGTCGGAGACCCAGTACTTC
CASSYGRSETQYF
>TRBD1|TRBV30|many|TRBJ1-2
TGTGCCTCTAAGACAGGGCCCTACTTACACCACTTC
CASKTGPYLHHF
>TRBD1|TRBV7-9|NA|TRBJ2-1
TGTGCCAGCAGCGCCGGGACAGGGTCCCACAATGAGCAGTTCTTC
CASSAGTGSHNEQFF
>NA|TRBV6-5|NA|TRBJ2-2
TGTGCCAGCAGTTACTCGGAGGGGGGGGAGCTGTTTTTT
CASSYSEGGELFF
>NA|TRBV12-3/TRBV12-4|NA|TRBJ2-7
TGTGCCAGCAGTTTAGCTAGAGTTCTAGCGTTTGGCTACGAGCAGTACTTC
CASSLARVLAFGYEQYF
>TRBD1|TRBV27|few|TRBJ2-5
TGTGCCAGCAGTCCAACAGGGGGCTGGCGGGGAGAGACCCAGTACTTC
CASSPTGGWRGETQYF
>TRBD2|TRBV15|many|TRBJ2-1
TGTGCCACCAGTTCGGGGGGGTACAATGAGCAGTTCTTC
CATSSGGYNEQFF
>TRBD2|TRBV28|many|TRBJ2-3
TGTGCCAGCAGCATCCGGGGGGGGGGCACAGATACGCAGTATTTT
CASSIRGGGTDTQYF
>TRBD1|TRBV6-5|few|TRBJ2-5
TGTGCCAGCAGTTCAACAGGGGTAGAGACCCAGTACTTC
CASSSTGVETQYF
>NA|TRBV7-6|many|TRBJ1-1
TGTGCCAGCAGCTTAGCGTATGAAGGCACTGAAGCTTTCTTT
CASSLAYEGTEAFF
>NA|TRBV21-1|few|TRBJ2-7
TGTGCCAGCAGCAAAGATCCTCGGCTAGCGGACTCCTACGAGCAGTACTTC
CASSKDPRLADSYEQYF
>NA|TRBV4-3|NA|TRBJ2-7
TGCGCCAGCAGCCAAGAGGGGACGGGACCTACGACGCAGTACTTC
CASSQEGTGPTTQYF
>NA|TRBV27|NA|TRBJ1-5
TGTGCCAGCAGTCAACGGAGCAATCAGCCCCAGCATTTT
CASSQRSNQPQHF
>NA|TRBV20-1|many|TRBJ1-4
TGCAGTGCTACAAAGCTAGAGGTGCGGGAAAAACTGTTTTTT
CSATKLEVREKLFF
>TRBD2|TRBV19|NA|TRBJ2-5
TGTGCCAGTAGCTGGGGGACTAGCGGGAAAGAGACCCAGTACTTC
CASSWGTSGKETQYF
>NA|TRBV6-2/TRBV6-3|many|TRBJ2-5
TGTGCCAGCAGCATAGCGGAGACCCAGTACTTC
CASSIAETQYF
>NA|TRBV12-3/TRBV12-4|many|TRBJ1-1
TGTGCCAGCAGTTTAGGGGTGGGCTCTGAAGCTTTCTTT
CASSLGVGSEAFF